The text below deals with one T cell receptor (beta chain). As yet, its antigen is unknown. This sample was taken from a study of T-cell memory formation after mild COVID-19. Study-level points and caveats: Cross-reactive memory appears to have joined, as suggested by some responding clones showing up in pre-infection memory.

Using its own MiXCR run on the 5' RACE reads, TCRdb lists one record per CDR3 protein. The sample carries over 250,000 distinct CDR3 sequences, approximately 16% recorded once. This CDR3 spans 13 amino acids. Germline V lookup: CDR1 KGHSH, CDR2 LQKENI. V was cut by 4 bases and J by 3 bases, with 9 bases left in between. The sequence came from a young man who had mild COVID-19 (a few samples of this study predate the infection). Cell type and time point are not known. Sequencing used PBMCs or a T cell subset sorted from them (not recorded which). V and J are TRBV18 and TRBJ1-1; D is possibly TRBD1 (5 bases). CDR3 coding DNA: TGTGCCAGCTCACGGGACCGATACACTGAAGCTTTCTTT. This codes for CASSRDRYTEAFF.